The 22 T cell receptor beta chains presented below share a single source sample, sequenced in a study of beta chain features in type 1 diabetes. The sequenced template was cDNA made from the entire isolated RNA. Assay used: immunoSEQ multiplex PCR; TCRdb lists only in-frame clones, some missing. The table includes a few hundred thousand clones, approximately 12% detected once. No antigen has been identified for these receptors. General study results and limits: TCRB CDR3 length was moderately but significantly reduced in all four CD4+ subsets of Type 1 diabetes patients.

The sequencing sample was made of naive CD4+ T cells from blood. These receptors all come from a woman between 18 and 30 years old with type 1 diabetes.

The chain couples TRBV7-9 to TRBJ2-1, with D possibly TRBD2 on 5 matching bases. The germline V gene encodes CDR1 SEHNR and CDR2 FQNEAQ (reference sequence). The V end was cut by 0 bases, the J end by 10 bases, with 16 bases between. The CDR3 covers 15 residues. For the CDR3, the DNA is TGTGCCAGCAGCTTAGCGTCCCCACTAGATCGCGAGCAGTTCTTC. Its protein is CASSLASPLDREQFF.

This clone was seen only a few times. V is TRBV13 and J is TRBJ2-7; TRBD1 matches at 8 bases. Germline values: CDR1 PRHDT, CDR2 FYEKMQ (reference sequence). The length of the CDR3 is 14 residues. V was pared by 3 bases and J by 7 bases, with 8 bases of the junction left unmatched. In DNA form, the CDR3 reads TGTGCCAGCAGCTTGGGCAGGGGGCAAGGTGAGCAGTACTTC. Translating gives CASSLGRGQGEQYF.

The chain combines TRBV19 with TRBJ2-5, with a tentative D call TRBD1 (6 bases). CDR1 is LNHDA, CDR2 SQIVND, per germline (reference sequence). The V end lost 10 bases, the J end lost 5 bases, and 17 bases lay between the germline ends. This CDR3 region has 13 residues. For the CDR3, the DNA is TGTGCCACCCGGGACATTGGGCAGGAGACCCAGTACTTC. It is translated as CATRDIGQETQYF.

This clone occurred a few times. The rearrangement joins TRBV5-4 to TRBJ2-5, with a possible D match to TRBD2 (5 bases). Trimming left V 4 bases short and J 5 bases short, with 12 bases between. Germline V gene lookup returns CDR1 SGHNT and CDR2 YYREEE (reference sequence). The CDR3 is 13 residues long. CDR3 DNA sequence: TGTGCCAGCAGCCCCGAGGGCCGGGAGACCCAGTACTTC. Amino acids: CASSPEGRETQYF. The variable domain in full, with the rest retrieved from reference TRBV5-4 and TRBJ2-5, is ETGVTQSPTHLIKTRGQQVTLRCSSQSGHNTVSWYQQALGQGPQFIFQYYREEENGRGNFPPRFSGLQFPNYSSELNVNALELDDSALYLCASSPEGRETQYFGPGTRLLVL.

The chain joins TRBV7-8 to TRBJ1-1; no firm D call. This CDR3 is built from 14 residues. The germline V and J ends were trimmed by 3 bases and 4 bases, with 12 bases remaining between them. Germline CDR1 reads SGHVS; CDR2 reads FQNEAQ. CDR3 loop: CASSFSGSVTEAFF. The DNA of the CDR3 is TGTGCCAGCAGCTTCAGCGGGTCGGTCACTGAAGCTTTCTTT. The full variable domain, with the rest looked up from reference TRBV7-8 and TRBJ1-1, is GAGVSQSPRYKVAKRGQDVALRCDPISGHVSLFWYQQALGQGPEFLTYFQNEAQLDKSGLPSDRFFAERPEGSVSTLKIQRTQQEDSAVYLCASSFSGSVTEAFFGQGTRLTVV.

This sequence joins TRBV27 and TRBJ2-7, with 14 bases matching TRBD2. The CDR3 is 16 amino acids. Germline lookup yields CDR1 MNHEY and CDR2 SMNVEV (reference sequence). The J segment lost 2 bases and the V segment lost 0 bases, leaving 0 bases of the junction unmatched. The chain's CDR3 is CASSLSGLAGAYEQYF. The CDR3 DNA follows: TGTGCCAGCAGTTTATCGGGACTAGCGGGAGCCTACGAGCAGTACTTC.

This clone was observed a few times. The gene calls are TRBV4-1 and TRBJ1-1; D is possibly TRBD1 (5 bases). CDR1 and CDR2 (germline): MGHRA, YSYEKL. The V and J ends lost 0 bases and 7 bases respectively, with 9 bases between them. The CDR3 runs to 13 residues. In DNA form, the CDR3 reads TGCGCCAGCAGCCAAGATCGGAGGGGTGAAGCTTTCTTT. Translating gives CASSQDRRGEAFF.

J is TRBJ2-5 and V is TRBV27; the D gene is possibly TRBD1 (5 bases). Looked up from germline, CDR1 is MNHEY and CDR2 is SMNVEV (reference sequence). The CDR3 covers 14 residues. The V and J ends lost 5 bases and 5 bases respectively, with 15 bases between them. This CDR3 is CASSQTPKGETQYF. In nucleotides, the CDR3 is TGTGCCAGCAGTCAGACTCCTAAGGGGGAGACCCAGTACTTC.

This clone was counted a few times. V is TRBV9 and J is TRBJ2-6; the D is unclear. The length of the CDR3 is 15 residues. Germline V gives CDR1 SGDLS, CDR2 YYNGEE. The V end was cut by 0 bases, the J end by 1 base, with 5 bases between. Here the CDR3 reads CASSVDSSGANVLTF. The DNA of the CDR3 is TGTGCCAGCAGCGTAGATTCGTCTGGGGCCAACGTCCTGACTTTC.

The CDR3: CASSFTGNTEAFF. The CDR3 DNA reads as TGTGCCAGCAGCTTTACGGGGAACACTGAAGCTTTCTTT. The chain is built from TRBV11-2 and TRBJ1-1; D gene ambiguous. This CDR3 is 13 amino acids long. Trimming left V 3 bases short and J 1 base short, with 6 bases between. Germline CDR1 is SGHAT and CDR2 is FQNNGV.

DNA for the CDR3: TGTGCCAGCTCACTGGGAACCGGGACAGCCTATGGCTACACCTTC. The encoded protein is CASSLGTGTAYGYTF. This chain joins TRBV18 and TRBJ1-2; 7 bases are shared with TRBD1. The CDR3 sequence is 15 residues long. From germline, CDR1 is KGHSH and CDR2 LQKENI. With V trimmed by 4 bases and J by 4 bases, 9 bases remained unmatched. Full variable domain (outside the CDR3, taken from reference TRBV18 and TRBJ1-2): NAGVMQNPRHLVRRRGQEARLRCSPMKGHSHVYWYRQLPEEGLKFMVYLQKENIIDESGMPKERFSAEFPKEGPSILRIQQVVRGDSAAYFCASSLGTGTAYGYTFGSGTRLTVV.

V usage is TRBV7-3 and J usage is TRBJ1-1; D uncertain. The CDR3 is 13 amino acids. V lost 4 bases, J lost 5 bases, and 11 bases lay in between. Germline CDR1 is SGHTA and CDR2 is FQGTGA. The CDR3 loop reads CASSSRGYTEAFF. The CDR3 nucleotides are TGTGCCAGCAGCTCTCGGGGATATACTGAAGCTTTCTTT.

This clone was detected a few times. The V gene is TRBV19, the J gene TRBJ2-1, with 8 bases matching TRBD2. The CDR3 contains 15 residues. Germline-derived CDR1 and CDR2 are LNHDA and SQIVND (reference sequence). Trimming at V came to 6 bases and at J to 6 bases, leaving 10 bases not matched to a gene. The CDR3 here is CASRPGLEFFNEQFF. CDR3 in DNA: TGTGCCAGTAGACCGGGACTAGAGTTTTTCAATGAGCAGTTCTTC.

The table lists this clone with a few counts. The CDR3 region is CASSVTGEPFYNEQFF. The CDR3 nucleotides are TGTGCCAGCAGCGTTACGGGAGAGCCCTTCTACAATGAGCAGTTCTTC. V and J are TRBV9 and TRBJ2-1, with D possibly being TRBD2 (6 bases). CDR3 length: 16 residues. CDR1 is SGDLS, CDR2 YYNGEE, per germline. V was trimmed by 2 bases and J by 3 bases, leaving 15 bases between them.

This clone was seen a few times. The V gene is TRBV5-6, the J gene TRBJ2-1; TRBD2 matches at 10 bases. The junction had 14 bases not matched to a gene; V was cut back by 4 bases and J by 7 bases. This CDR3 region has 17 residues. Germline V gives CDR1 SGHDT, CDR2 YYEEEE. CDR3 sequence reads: CASSPTLTSGHRNEQFF. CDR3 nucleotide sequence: TGTGCCAGCAGCCCCACCCTGACTAGCGGGCACCGGAATGAGCAGTTCTTC.

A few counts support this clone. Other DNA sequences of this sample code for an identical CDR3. The CDR3 DNA reads TGTGCCAGCTCACCACCGAACAGGGGGGGGACTGAAGCTTTCTTT. Residues: CASSPPNRGGTEAFF. The rearrangement uses TRBV18 and TRBJ1-1; 8 bases are a match to TRBD1. CDR1 is KGHSH and CDR2 is LQKENI in the germline V gene. V dropped 0 bases and J dropped 5; count of bases not matched to a gene: 5. The CDR3 loop spans 15 amino acids.

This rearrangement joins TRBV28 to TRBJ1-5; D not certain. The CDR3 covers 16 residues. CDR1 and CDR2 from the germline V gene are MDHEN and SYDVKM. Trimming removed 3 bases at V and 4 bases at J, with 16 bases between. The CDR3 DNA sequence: TGTGCCAGCAGTTTTGGTTTTAGCGCACCGAATCAGCCCCAGCATTTT. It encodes CASSFGFSAPNQPQHF.

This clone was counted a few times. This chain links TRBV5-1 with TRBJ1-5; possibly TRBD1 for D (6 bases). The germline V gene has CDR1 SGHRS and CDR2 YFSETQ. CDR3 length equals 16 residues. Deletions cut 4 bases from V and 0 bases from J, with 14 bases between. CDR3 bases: TGCGCCAGCAGCCCCACGACAGGCAATAGCAATCAGCCCCAGCATTTT. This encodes CASSPTTGNSNQPQHF.

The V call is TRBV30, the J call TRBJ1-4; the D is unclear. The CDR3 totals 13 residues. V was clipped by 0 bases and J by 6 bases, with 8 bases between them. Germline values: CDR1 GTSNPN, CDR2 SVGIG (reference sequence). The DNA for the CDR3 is TGTGCCTGGAGTGTGAGGGTTGATGAAAAACTGTTTTTT. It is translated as CAWSVRVDEKLFF.

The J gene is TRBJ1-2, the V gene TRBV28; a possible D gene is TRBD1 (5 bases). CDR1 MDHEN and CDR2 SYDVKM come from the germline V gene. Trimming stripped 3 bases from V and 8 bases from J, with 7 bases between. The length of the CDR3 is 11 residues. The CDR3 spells CASSLDIGYTF. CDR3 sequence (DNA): TGTGCCAGCAGTTTGGACATAGGCTACACCTTC.

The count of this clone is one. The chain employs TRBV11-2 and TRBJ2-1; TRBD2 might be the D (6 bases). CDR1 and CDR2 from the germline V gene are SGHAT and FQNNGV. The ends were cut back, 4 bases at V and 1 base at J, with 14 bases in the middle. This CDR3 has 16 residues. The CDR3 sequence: CASSSIRRGSYNEQFF. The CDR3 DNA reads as TGTGCCAGCAGCTCCATCAGGAGGGGTTCCTACAATGAGCAGTTCTTC.

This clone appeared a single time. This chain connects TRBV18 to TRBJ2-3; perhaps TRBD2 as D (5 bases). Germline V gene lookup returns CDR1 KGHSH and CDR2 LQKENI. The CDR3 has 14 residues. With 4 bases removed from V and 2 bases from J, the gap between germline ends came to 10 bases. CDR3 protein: CASSRGSPTDTQYF. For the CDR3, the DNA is TGTGCCAGCTCACGAGGGAGCCCCACAGATACGCAGTATTTT.